This TCR beta chain was captured by sequencing in a study of identical twins. Findings and caveats of the study: Invariant T cells like MAIT and iNKT could partly confound the zero-insertion analyses.

Concerning this clonotype itself: Its target is not known.

Each CDR3 protein gets one entry after TCRdb re-called the 5' RACE reads with MiXCR. The sample consists of about 460,000 distinct CDR3 sequences, 12% to 15% of them appearing once. Germline V gene lookup returns CDR1 MNHEY and CDR2 SVGAGI. The CDR3 has 13 amino acids. V lost 2 bases to trimming and J lost 5 bases, with 7 bases between them. This sample also appeared in a second study, on yellow fever vaccine responses in identical twins. As that study records: Reportedly, twins showed a vaccine T cell response that looked partly convergent and partly personalized.

Sequencing was carried out using CD4+ T cells sorted from blood. The sequence was collected from a woman under 30 in good health. The rearrangement joins TRBV6-5 to TRBJ1-5; D is undetermined. CDR3 in DNA: TGTGCCAGCAGTTACCTGGACCATCAGCCCCAGCATTTT. Its translation: CASSYLDHQPQHF.